This is a list of T cell receptor beta chains from one sample in a study of cytomegalovirus exposure and HLA in healthy donors. Sequencing was performed with immunoSEQ multiplex PCR; in TCRdb, only in-frame clones are kept and a portion is missing. The table lists approximately 120,000 clones, about 80% of them singletons. Sequenced sample: PBMCs. These receptors all stem from a woman aged 45-60 years in good health and CMV-seropositive. CDR3s include the opening cysteine and the closing phenylalanine or tryptophan. D genes are given only for firm matches.

D	V	length	J	CDR3	DNA
TRBD2	TRBV6-6	16	TRBJ2-7	CASSYSKLAETYEQYF	TGTGCCAGCAGTTACTCGAAACTAGCGGAAACCTACGAGCAGTACTTC
-	TRBV10-3	15	TRBJ1-3	CAISEQGTPGNTIYF	TGTGCCATCAGTGAACAGGGTACTCCGGGAAACACCATATATTTT
-	TRBV30	13	TRBJ2-7	CAWSVLISPAQYF	TGTGCCTGGAGTGTACTAATTTCGCCGGCACAGTACTTC
TRBD1	TRBV7-9	14	TRBJ1-2	CASSLAGTGHGYTF	TGTGCCAGCAGCTTAGCGGGGACAGGGCATGGCTACACCTTC
TRBD1	TRBV2	15	TRBJ1-1	CASSRETGFAAEAFF	TGTGCCAGCAGCCGGGAGACAGGGTTCGCGGCTGAAGCTTTCTTT
-	TRBV13	14	TRBJ2-7	CASGAGSTSYEQYF	TGTGCCAGCGGTGCGGGGTCAACCTCCTACGAGCAGTACTTC
TRBD1	TRBV6-6	16	TRBJ2-3	CASSYLRDRDPDTQYF	TGTGCCAGCAGTTACCTCCGGGACAGGGACCCAGATACGCAGTATTTT
TRBD2	TRBV7-3	16	TRBJ2-3	CASSPRLAGEGDTQYF	TGTGCCAGCAGCCCGAGACTAGCGGGAGAGGGAGATACGCAGTATTTT
-	TRBV9	14	TRBJ1-1	CASSVSGQNTEAFF	TGTGCCAGCAGCGTATCTGGACAGAACACTGAAGCTTTCTTT
-	TRBV19	23	TRBJ1-5	CASSRKPPFRPGTPFRVNQPQHF	TGTGCCAGTAGCCGAAAACCCCCTTTCAGACCAGGGACTCCTTTTAGGGTCAATCAGCCCCAGCATTTT
-	TRBV4-1	14	TRBJ1-2	CASSQDPTVYGYTF	TGCGCCAGCAGCCAAGATCCCACAGTCTATGGCTACACCTTC
-	TRBV6-5	13	TRBJ1-2	CASSYDKNYGYTF	TGTGCCAGCAGTTATGACAAGAACTATGGCTACACCTTC
-	TRBV27	16	TRBJ1-4	CASRAGGTGTNEKLFF	TGTGCCAGCAGAGCGGGGGGAACGGGAACTAATGAAAAACTGTTTTTT
TRBD1	TRBV2	14	TRBJ1-2	CASSWGQGKGGYTF	TGTGCCAGCAGTTGGGGACAGGGGAAGGGTGGCTACACCTTC
-	TRBV7-2	15	TRBJ2-2	CASSLVQVNTGELFF	TGTGCCAGCAGCTTAGTGCAGGTCAACACCGGGGAGCTGTTTTTT
TRBD2	TRBV6-5	15	TRBJ2-1	CASSYGGAGNNEQFF	TGTGCCAGCAGTTACGGTGGAGCGGGAAACAATGAGCAGTTCTTC
-	TRBV5-1	14	TRBJ2-7	CASSLGSLEYEQYF	TGCGCCAGCAGCTTGGGTAGCCTGGAGTACGAGCAGTACTTC
-	TRBV11-3	12	TRBJ1-1	CASSLDGIEAFF	TGTGCCAGCAGCTTAGACGGGATTGAAGCTTTCTTT
-	TRBV15	15	TRBJ1-4	CATSRTGSTNEKLFF	TGTGCCACCAGCAGAACAGGGTCAACTAATGAAAAACTGTTTTTT
-	TRBV27	15	TRBJ2-5	CASSLFGDLQETQYF	TGTGCCAGCAGTTTATTTGGGGACTTGCAAGAGACCCAGTACTTC
TRBD1	TRBV7-2	13	TRBJ1-1	CASSHEWTGRVFF	TGTGCCAGCAGCCATGAGTGGACAGGGAGAGTTTTCTTT
-	TRBV7-8	15	TRBJ1-2	CASSLLVARDYGYTF	TGTGCCAGCAGCTTATTAGTGGCGAGGGACTATGGCTACACCTTC
-	TRBV5-4	15	TRBJ2-5	CASSLGGRMRETQYF	TGTGCCAGCAGCTTGGGGGGGCGGATGAGAGAGACCCAGTACTTC
-	TRBV7-9	12	TRBJ2-5	CASSYGAEAQYF	TGTGCCAGCAGCTATGGGGCCGAGGCCCAGTACTTC